Listed here are 27 T cell receptor beta chains from one sample, sequenced in a study of patients and donors after allogeneic stem cell transplantation. TCRdb re-called the RT-PCR reads through MiXCR, storing one row per CDR3 protein. In the table there are 150,000 to 200,000 distinct CDR3 sequences, 35% to 50% of which are singletons. The sample taken for sequencing was blood, either unsorted or a sorted T cell fraction (not recorded which). All receptors derive from a human donor who was either an allogeneic HSCT recipient or a stem cell or donor lymphocyte infusion donor (not recorded which). It is not recorded whose cells these are; they may come from a transplant donor.

This chain joins TRBV20-1 and TRBJ1-1; D is unclear. The CDR3 has 11 residues. V gave up 4 bases and J gave up 0 bases, with 3 bases separating them. Germline V CDR1 and CDR2: DFQATT, SNEGSKA (reference sequence). The CDR3 spells CSATMNTEAFF. CDR3 DNA: TGCAGTGCTACCATGAACACTGAAGCTTTCTTT.

The rearrangement uses TRBV7-6 and TRBJ2-5, with D possibly matching TRBD1 (6 bases). Trimming removed 5 bases at V and 0 bases at J, with 16 bases between. CDR1 is SGHVS, CDR2 FNYEAQ, per germline. The CDR3 contains 16 residues. CDR3 sequence: CASSPDSIYYQETQYF. CDR3 nucleotides: TGTGCCAGCAGCCCGGACAGTATTTACTACCAAGAGACCCAGTACTTC.

The J gene is TRBJ1-4, the V gene TRBV15; D may be TRBD1 (5 bases). The V end lost 1 base, the J end lost 8 bases, and 17 bases lay between the germline ends. Germline V gene data show CDR1 as LNHNV and CDR2 as YYDKDF (reference sequence). The CDR3 is 16 amino acids. The CDR3 protein is CATSRGGAINGEKLFF. The CDR3 coding sequence is TGTGCCACCAGCAGAGGAGGGGCAATCAACGGCGAAAAACTGTTTTTT.

V is TRBV6-8 and J is TRBJ1-1, with D perhaps matching TRBD1 (5 bases). Trimming removed 4 bases at V and 3 bases at J, with 15 bases between. CDR3 length: 15 residues. Germline V gene sequence: CDR1 MNHGY, CDR2 SAAAGT. Written as DNA, the CDR3 is TGTGCCAGCAGTTTGGGGGACCCCAAGGACACTGAAGCTTTCTTT. Protein sequence: CASSLGDPKDTEAFF.

The chain has TRBV14 and TRBJ2-1, with 8 bases lining up with TRBD2. Germline V gene data show CDR1 as SGHDN and CDR2 as FVKESK. The CDR3 covers 15 residues. V shed 5 bases and J 3 bases; nucleotides not matched to a gene: 6. The CDR3 protein is CASSVYSGVYNEQFF. DNA for the CDR3: TGTGCCAGCAGCGTCTATAGCGGGGTCTACAATGAGCAGTTCTTC.

This clonotype was counted between two and nine times. J is TRBJ1-5 and V is TRBV12-3 or TRBV12-4, with no clear D. This CDR3 spans 13 amino acids. V lost 9 bases, J lost 2 bases, and 11 bases lay in between. CDR3 nucleotide sequence: TGTGCCAGGCTTACGGGTGGCAATCAGCCCCAGCATTTT. Encoded protein: CARLTGGNQPQHF.

This chain links TRBV12-3 or TRBV12-4 with TRBJ2-7; D remains ambiguous. This CDR3 has 13 amino acids. V lost 5 bases, J lost 0 bases, and 8 bases lay in between. The CDR3 region is CASSRTGSYEQYF. DNA of the CDR3: TGTGCCAGCAGTCGGACGGGCTCCTACGAGCAGTACTTC.

This clonotype has just a few counts. DNA for the CDR3: TGTGCCAGCAGTGGGTTCAGCGGGAACAATGAGCAGTTCTTC. Protein: CASSGFSGNNEQFF. The chain employs TRBV28 and TRBJ2-1; TRBD2 aligns across 7 bases. Germline V lookup: CDR1 MDHEN, CDR2 SYDVKM. The length of the CDR3 is 14 residues. With 5 bases clipped from V and 5 bases from J, the junction kept 6 bases outside the gene matches.

This chain links TRBV20-1 with TRBJ2-7, with D unresolved. This CDR3 has 12 amino acids. The V and J ends lost 8 bases and 0 bases respectively, with 11 bases between them. Germline V CDR1 and CDR2: DFQATT, SNEGSKA (reference sequence). The CDR3 DNA sequence: TGCAGTAGCGAAGAAGCCTCCTACGAGCAGTACTTC. Translating it yields CSSEEASYEQYF.

CDR3 loop: CASSPPRNYGYTF. DNA of the CDR3: TGTGCCAGCAGTCCCCCCAGGAACTATGGCTACACCTTC. V is TRBV12-3 or TRBV12-4 and J is TRBJ1-2; D remains ambiguous. This CDR3 has 13 residues. The V and J ends lost 5 bases and 2 bases respectively, with 9 bases between them.

This chain connects TRBV4-3 to TRBJ2-1; tentative D call: TRBD2 (6 bases). CDR3 length: 16 amino acids. The V end lost 0 bases, the J end lost 6 bases, and 15 bases lay between the germline ends. Looked up from germline, CDR1 is LGHNA and CDR2 is YSLEER. The CDR3 nucleotides read TGCGCCAGCAGCCAAGAACCCTACGGGAGCGGCAATGAGCAGTTCTTC. It specifies CASSQEPYGSGNEQFF.

V gene TRBV9 combines with J gene TRBJ1-5, with no clear D. The germline V gene encodes CDR1 SGDLS and CDR2 YYNGEE. The CDR3 is 15 residues long. V was trimmed by 0 bases and J by 4 bases, leaving 11 bases between them. CDR3 protein: CASSVEGRQNQPQHF. CDR3 in DNA: TGTGCCAGCAGCGTAGAGGGCAGACAAAATCAGCCCCAGCATTTT.

The V gene is TRBV20-1, the J gene TRBJ1-5; no clear D. V was trimmed by 3 bases and J by 6 bases, leaving 12 bases between them. Germline V lookup: CDR1 DFQATT, CDR2 SNEGSKA (reference sequence). This CDR3 contains 13 residues. The CDR3 DNA follows: TGCAGTGCTAGCGCCGGTGTGAGTCAGCCCCAGCATTTT. This encodes CSASAGVSQPQHF.

This clonotype was detected only a few times. This chain connects TRBV12-3 or TRBV12-4 to TRBJ2-7; D not resolved. V was trimmed by 6 bases and J by 2 bases, leaving 8 bases between them. The CDR3 runs to 12 residues. CDR3 amino acids: CASSQSPYEQYF. The CDR3 DNA follows: TGTGCCAGCAGCCAGTCCCCCTACGAGCAGTACTTC.

In its sample, this clonotype was seen a few times. This chain uses TRBV20-1 with TRBJ1-3, with 8 bases identical to TRBD1. CDR1 is DFQATT and CDR2 is SNEGSKA in the germline V gene (reference sequence). V gave up 5 bases and J gave up 0 bases; unmatched junction bases: 3. The CDR3 loop spans 14 amino acids. The CDR3 reads CSAPGGSSGNTIYF. The CDR3 nucleotides read TGCAGTGCTCCAGGGGGCAGCTCTGGAAACACCATATATTTT.

J is TRBJ2-1 and V is TRBV6-1; 11 positions match TRBD2. The V gene end was trimmed by 7 bases and the J gene end by 8 bases; junction bases not matched to a gene: 10. The CDR3 runs to 15 residues. CDR1 MNHNS and CDR2 SASEGT come from the germline V gene. The CDR3 DNA reads as TGTGCCAGCATCTCAATAGCGGGAGGGATAGATGAGCAGTTCTTC. It translates to CASISIAGGIDEQFF.

This clonotype was seen only a few times. The V and J genes are TRBV10-3 and TRBJ1-2; D unclear. In germline, CDR1 is ENHRY, CDR2 SYGVKD. This CDR3 has 14 amino acids. With 0 bases removed from V and 2 bases from J, the gap between germline ends came to 7 bases. The CDR3: CAISESIGNYGYTF. CDR3 nucleotide sequence: TGTGCCATCAGTGAGTCGATAGGGAACTATGGCTACACCTTC.

The genes are TRBV12-3 or TRBV12-4 and TRBJ2-3; TRBD1 aligns across 8 bases. The CDR3 has 12 residues. V dropped 3 bases and J dropped 9; count of bases not matched to a gene: 2. In nucleotides, the CDR3 is TGTGCCAGCAGTTTTCGGGACAGGACGCAGTATTTT. Protein: CASSFRDRTQYF.

The chain carries TRBV7-3 and TRBJ2-3, with D perhaps TRBD2 (6 bases). The germline V gene has CDR1 SGHTA and CDR2 FQGTGA. The CDR3 has 16 residues. The V end lost 2 bases, the J end lost 6 bases, and 18 bases lay between the germline ends. The CDR3 here is CASSLCLWIAADTQYF. CDR3 nucleotides: TGTGCCAGCAGCTTATGCCTCTGGATAGCGGCGGATACGCAGTATTTT.

In this sample, this clonotype turned up a few times. J is TRBJ1-1 and V is TRBV12-3 or TRBV12-4; D not resolved. V was shortened by 7 bases and J by 5 bases, with 20 bases between the two germline ends. There are 15 residues in the CDR3. CDR3 region: CASNGGVGGWTEAFF. The CDR3 region has the DNA TGTGCCAGCAATGGTGGGGTGGGAGGGTGGACTGAAGCTTTCTTT.

This clonotype has just one count. The genes are TRBV11-2 and TRBJ2-5; 9 bases match TRBD2. Germline CDR1 reads SGHAT; CDR2 reads FQNNGV. There are 17 residues in the CDR3. The V and J ends lost 1 base and 0 bases, in that order; junction bases with no gene match: 6. The CDR3 DNA follows: TGTGCCAGCAGCTTAGGTCTGGCGGGAGGGTACCAAGAGACCCAGTACTTC. This encodes CASSLGLAGGYQETQYF.

The V gene is TRBV6-5, the J gene TRBJ2-3, with 7 positions matching TRBD1. CDR1 is MNHEY and CDR2 is SVGAGI in the germline V gene. The CDR3 sequence is 16 residues long. Trimming at V came to 0 bases and at J to 0 bases, leaving 3 bases not matched to a gene. CDR3 in amino acids: CASSYSGTASTDTQYF. CDR3 DNA: TGTGCCAGCAGTTACTCTGGGACAGCCAGCACAGATACGCAGTATTTT.

In this sample, this clonotype turned up a few times. The chain has TRBV15 and TRBJ1-4; D gene uncertain. CDR1 is LNHNV and CDR2 is YYDKDF in the germline V gene (reference sequence). This CDR3 has 15 residues. V lost 2 bases and J 4 bases, leaving 11 bases between the germline ends. The chain's CDR3 is CATSRPAGNNEKLFF. DNA of the CDR3: TGTGCCACCAGCAGACCGGCCGGCAATAATGAAAAACTGTTTTTT. The variable domain in full, with the rest retrieved from reference TRBV15 and TRBJ1-4, is DAMVIQNPRYQVTQFGKPVTLSCSQTLNHNVMYWYQQKSSQAPKLLFHYYDKDFNNEADTPDNFQSRRPNTSFCFLDIRSPGLGDTAMYLCATSRPAGNNEKLFFGSGTQLSVL.

The chain combines TRBV6-5 with TRBJ1-3; no reliable D call. This CDR3 has 15 residues. Trimming took off 0 bases at V and 0 bases at J, with 6 bases between the two ends. Germline V gene sequence: CDR1 MNHEY, CDR2 SVGAGI. The CDR3 is CASSYSENSGNTIYF. CDR3 nucleotides: TGTGCCAGCAGTTACTCCGAAAACTCTGGAAACACCATATATTTT.

V and J are TRBV27 and TRBJ2-7; D is possibly TRBD1 or TRBD2 (6 bases each). Germline-derived CDR1 and CDR2 are MNHEY and SMNVEV (reference sequence). The V gene lost 5 bases and the J gene lost 1 base, with 12 bases spanning the gap. This CDR3 contains 14 residues. CDR3 DNA: TGTGCCAGCAGTGGGGGGCAGGCATCCTACGAGCAGTACTTC. It yields the protein CASSGGQASYEQYF.

The chain joins TRBV6-5 to TRBJ1-1; D is possibly TRBD1 (5 bases). V dropped 2 bases and J dropped 8 bases, with 9 bases sitting between them. This CDR3 comprises 12 residues. CDR1 MNHEY and CDR2 SVGAGI come from the germline V gene. The CDR3 loop is CASSYGAQEAFF. In DNA, the CDR3 is TGTGCCAGCAGTTACGGGGCCCAAGAAGCTTTCTTT.

V usage is TRBV28 and J usage is TRBJ1-1; D uncertain. The ends were cut back, 3 bases at V and 3 bases at J, with 11 bases in the middle. Germline values: CDR1 MDHEN, CDR2 SYDVKM. This CDR3 comprises 14 residues. Here the CDR3 DNA reads TGTGCCAGCAGTTTCACAGCAAGGGACACTGAAGCTTTCTTT. It codes for CASSFTARDTEAFF.